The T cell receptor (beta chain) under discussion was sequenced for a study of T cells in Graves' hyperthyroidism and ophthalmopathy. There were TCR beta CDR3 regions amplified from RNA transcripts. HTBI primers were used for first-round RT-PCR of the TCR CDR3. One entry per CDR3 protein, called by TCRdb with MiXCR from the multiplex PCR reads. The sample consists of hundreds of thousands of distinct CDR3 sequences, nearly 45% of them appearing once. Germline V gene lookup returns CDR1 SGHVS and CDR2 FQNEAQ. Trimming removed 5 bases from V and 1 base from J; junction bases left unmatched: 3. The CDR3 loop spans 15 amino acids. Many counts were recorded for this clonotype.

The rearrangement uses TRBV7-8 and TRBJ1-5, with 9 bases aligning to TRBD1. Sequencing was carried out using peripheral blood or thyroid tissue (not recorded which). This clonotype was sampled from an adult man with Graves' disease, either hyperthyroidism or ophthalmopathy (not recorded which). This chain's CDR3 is CASSTGTGSNQPQHF. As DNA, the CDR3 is TGTGCCAGCAGCACCGGGACAGGGAGCAATCAGCCCCAGCATTTT.